This TCR beta chain was obtained from a study of graft-versus-host responses after intestinal transplantation. Study context: All recipients were given anti-thymocyte globulin induction, and tacrolimus and steroids were then administered for roughly three years. Study-wide findings and caveats: GvH clones were found in recipient marrow; some appeared first in ileum or blood. The study associated peak circulating GvH clone levels with early post-transplant HvG declines.

On this clone itself: Its antigen is as yet unknown.

The data were produced by immunoSEQ multiplex PCR, yet TCRdb's version contains in-frame clones alone and is incomplete. Of some 76,000 clones listed, roughly 84% are singletons. The ends lost 7 bases at V and 8 bases at J; junction bases unmatched: 5. Germline V gene lookup returns CDR1 MNHEY and CDR2 SVGAGI. This CDR3 has 15 residues. This TCR derives from a human donor who was the organ donor for an intestinal transplant. This specimen consisted of unstimulated CD8+ T cells sorted from spleen or lymph node cells, obtained before transplant. The chain carries TRBV6-5 and TRBJ2-2; 15 positions agree with TRBD2. The CDR3 sequence: CASTGLAGGPGELFF. CDR3 sequence (DNA): TGTGCCAGCACTGGACTAGCGGGGGGGCCAGGGGAGCTGTTTTTT.